These T cell receptor beta chains were read from a single sample in a study of blood T cell repertoires in COVID-19. Generated by immunoSEQ multiplex PCR, the TCRdb table keeps only in-frame clones and is missing some. The sample records some 220,000 clones, 75% to 85% being singletons. The sequencing input was peripheral blood. The receptors stem from a human donor in a cohort sampled during active COVID-19. Both conserved end residues are part of each CDR3. Fields, in order: D gene, V gene, CDR3 protein. The D gene is left open where the match is weak.

D: TRBD2; V: TRBV28; CDR3: CASSSSGRADTQYF
D: TRBD2; V: TRBV2; CDR3: CASSAGLYYEQYF
D: TRBD2; V: TRBV5-1; CDR3: CATRLAGDSYNEQFF
D: NA; V: TRBV5-1; CDR3: CASSLDALYGQYF
D: NA; V: TRBV6-2/TRBV6-3; CDR3: CASSYSSSPSSGNTIYF
D: NA; V: TRBV23-1; CDR3: CASSLGKQPQHF
D: TRBD2; V: TRBV6-2/TRBV6-3; CDR3: CASSYSASGGTDTQYF
D: TRBD1; V: TRBV11-3; CDR3: CASSSGQGGNEQFF
D: NA; V: TRBV30; CDR3: CAWSVLRVPGDTDTQYF
D: NA; V: TRBV28; CDR3: CASSSPGEVREKLFF
D: TRBD2; V: TRBV19; CDR3: CASSLPRTRAGAEQFF
D: NA; V: TRBV28; CDR3: CASSLSRAGNTIYF
D: NA; V: TRBV6-1; CDR3: CASSEDNRAGRHF
D: NA; V: TRBV18; CDR3: CASSPDRGATDTQYF
D: NA; V: TRBV19; CDR3: CASSFLGSPLHF
D: NA; V: TRBV2; CDR3: CASGDTSNTGELFF
D: NA; V: TRBV24-1; CDR3: CATSDPGYQPQHF
D: TRBD1; V: TRBV29-1; CDR3: CSVLKRRDRVEQYF
D: NA; V: TRBV9; CDR3: CASSVDSSYEQYF
D: NA; V: TRBV6-5; CDR3: CASQRGSNQPQHF
D: NA; V: TRBV5-8; CDR3: CASSSGSGGEKLFF
D: NA; V: TRBV2; CDR3: CASSETEWAGELFF
D: TRBD1; V: TRBV5-8; CDR3: CASSRQGTPTYEQYF
D: NA; V: TRBV4-1; CDR3: CASSQDLSTPRNIDTQYF
D: NA; V: TRBV5-1; CDR3: CASSTGGEAFF
D: NA; V: TRBV11-1; CDR3: CASTKRGNEQFF
D: NA; V: TRBV19; CDR3: CASAGGNEQFF
D: NA; V: TRBV1; CDR3: CTSSPDGTSGASNEQFF
D: TRBD1; V: TRBV6-5; CDR3: CATLLPGQGTEKLFF
D: TRBD2; V: TRBV28; CDR3: CASSLGLAGLTDTQYF
D: NA; V: TRBV5-5; CDR3: CASSFQVWASNTGELFF
D: TRBD1; V: TRBV7-9; CDR3: CASSSTGGQGFGEQFF
D: NA; V: TRBV11-2; CDR3: CASSLAGNRDQPQHF
D: TRBD1; V: TRBV5-4; CDR3: CASSPYGTDNSPLHF
D: NA; V: TRBV5-6; CDR3: CASSSPREKNIQYF
D: NA; V: TRBV20-1; CDR3: CSASGSYEQYF
D: NA; V: TRBV6-5; CDR3: CASIPPGQHTIYF
D: NA; V: TRBV28; CDR3: CASSPGHYNSPLHF
D: NA; V: TRBV19; CDR3: CASSIGGQPDGRPQHF
D: NA; V: TRBV7-9; CDR3: CASRPSPGGPGTDTQYF
D: TRBD1; V: TRBV6-5; CDR3: CASSSAVTGGADGYTF
D: NA; V: TRBV29-1; CDR3: CSVEDRTSPRWTGELFF
D: TRBD2; V: TRBV10-3; CDR3: CAISAPSGGQETQYF
D: TRBD2; V: TRBV11-2; CDR3: CASSLALIGASGSNEQFF
D: NA; V: TRBV10-3; CDR3: CATRWAGRNTEAFF
D: TRBD1; V: TRBV7-9; CDR3: CASSPRQGLVYGYTF
D: NA; V: TRBV5-1; CDR3: CASSLVPINANEKLFF
D: NA; V: TRBV28; CDR3: CASSLWTRGEQFF
D: NA; V: TRBV7-9; CDR3: CASSLDGGRWSNEKLFF
D: NA; V: TRBV7-2; CDR3: CASSLLQGTDTQYF